The rows below give T cell receptor beta chains drawn from one sample of a study of shared clonotypes between healthy human individuals. Clones were read by immunoSEQ multiplex PCR, and TCRdb kept only the in-frame ones, dropping some. The profile shows about 2 million clones, 95% of them singletons. The sequenced material came from naive CD4+ T cells sorted from blood. These receptors were collected from a man aged 18 to 30 in good health. CDR3s include the opening cysteine and the closing phenylalanine or tryptophan. D genes are given only for firm matches. Rows may omit the clone size; those that give it use once, few, many or a size class.

v_gene: TRBV5-6
abundance: once
d_gene: NA
j_gene: TRBJ2-5
CDR3aa: CASSLSGTEETQYF
CDR3nt: TGTGCCAGCAGCTTGTCAGGGACGGAAGAGACTCAGTACTTC

v_gene: TRBV4-3
abundance: NA
d_gene: TRBD1
j_gene: TRBJ2-7
CDR3aa: CASSQQGGQGYEQYF
CDR3nt: TGCGCCAGCAGCCAACAAGGGGGACAGGGATACGAGCAGTACTTC

v_gene: TRBV5-1
abundance: NA
d_gene: NA
j_gene: TRBJ1-6
CDR3aa: CASSPVDLYNSPLHF
CDR3nt: TGCGCCAGCAGCCCAGTAGATCTTTATAATTCACCCCTCCACTTT

v_gene: TRBV30
abundance: NA
d_gene: NA
j_gene: TRBJ1-4
CDR3aa: CAWSPGPGQKGKLFF
CDR3nt: TGTGCCTGGAGTCCGGGTCCGGGACAAAAAGGAAAACTGTTTTTT

v_gene: TRBV29-1
abundance: NA
d_gene: TRBD2
j_gene: TRBJ2-3
CDR3aa: CSVDVASGARTDTQYF
CDR3nt: TGCAGCGTTGACGTGGCTAGCGGGGCCCGCACAGATACGCAGTATTTT

v_gene: TRBV13
abundance: NA
d_gene: NA
j_gene: TRBJ2-5
CDR3aa: CASSLDPRETQYF
CDR3nt: TGTGCCAGCAGCCTCGATCCTCGGGAGACCCAGTACTTC

v_gene: TRBV27
abundance: NA
d_gene: TRBD2
j_gene: TRBJ2-1
CDR3aa: CARRGLAGCWEQFF
CDR3nt: TGTGCCAGGAGGGGACTAGCGGGATGTTGGGAGCAGTTCTTC

v_gene: TRBV7-9
abundance: once
d_gene: NA
j_gene: TRBJ1-5
CDR3aa: CASSPGEQSNQPQHF
CDR3nt: TGTGCCAGCAGCCCAGGGGAACAAAGCAATCAGCCCCAGCATTTT

v_gene: TRBV7-9
abundance: NA
d_gene: NA
j_gene: TRBJ1-1
CDR3aa: CASSPQRVNTEAFF
CDR3nt: TGTGCCAGCAGCCCACAAAGGGTGAACACTGAAGCTTTCTTT

v_gene: TRBV6-1
abundance: NA
d_gene: NA
j_gene: TRBJ1-2
CDR3aa: CASSGKTDYGYTF
CDR3nt: TGTGCCAGCAGTGGAAAGACGGACTATGGCTACACCTTC

v_gene: TRBV5-8
abundance: NA
d_gene: TRBD2
j_gene: TRBJ2-1
CDR3aa: CASSGQRGSKYDEQFF
CDR3nt: TGTGCCAGCAGCGGGCAACGCGGGAGCAAGTATGATGAGCAGTTCTTC

v_gene: TRBV6-1
abundance: NA
d_gene: NA
j_gene: TRBJ2-1
CDR3aa: CASSGDQINEQFF
CDR3nt: TGTGCCAGCAGTGGAGACCAAATCAATGAGCAGTTCTTC

v_gene: TRBV7-2
abundance: NA
d_gene: NA
j_gene: TRBJ2-7
CDR3aa: CASSLRSYEQYF
CDR3nt: TGTGCCAGCAGCCTAAGGAGCTACGAGCAGTACTTC

v_gene: TRBV27
abundance: NA
d_gene: TRBD2
j_gene: TRBJ2-1
CDR3aa: CASRVLAGVPNEQFF
CDR3nt: TGTGCCAGCAGGGTACTAGCGGGAGTTCCGAATGAGCAGTTCTTC

v_gene: TRBV29-1
abundance: NA
d_gene: TRBD1
j_gene: TRBJ2-2
CDR3aa: CSVVGQGRSGELFF
CDR3nt: TGCAGCGTAGTGGGACAGGGGAGGTCCGGGGAGCTGTTTTTT

v_gene: TRBV28
abundance: NA
d_gene: TRBD1
j_gene: TRBJ1-1
CDR3aa: CASSPAQGQVNTEAFF
CDR3nt: TGTGCCAGCAGTCCAGCCCAGGGACAGGTGAACACTGAAGCTTTCTTT

v_gene: TRBV29-1
abundance: once
d_gene: TRBD2
j_gene: TRBJ2-1
CDR3aa: CSVVLAGRNEQFF
CDR3nt: TGCAGCGTTGTTTTAGCGGGGCGCAATGAGCAGTTCTTC

v_gene: TRBV6-4
abundance: NA
d_gene: TRBD1
j_gene: TRBJ1-5
CDR3aa: CASSDSIPGTGVNNSNQPQHF
CDR3nt: TGTGCCAGCAGTGACTCGATTCCCGGGACAGGGGTCAACAATAGCAATCAGCCCCAGCATTTT

v_gene: TRBV27
abundance: NA
d_gene: NA
j_gene: TRBJ1-1
CDR3aa: CASSQGKLENTEAFF
CDR3nt: TGTGCCAGCAGCCAAGGGAAGTTAGAGAACACTGAAGCTTTCTTT

v_gene: TRBV6-6
abundance: NA
d_gene: NA
j_gene: TRBJ2-7
CDR3aa: CASSYATGFPYEQYF
CDR3nt: TGTGCCAGCAGTTACGCTACAGGTTTTCCCTACGAGCAGTACTTC

v_gene: TRBV28
abundance: NA
d_gene: NA
j_gene: TRBJ1-4
CDR3aa: CASSSREKLFF
CDR3nt: TGTGCCAGCAGTTCCCGAGAAAAACTGTTTTTT

v_gene: TRBV7-8
abundance: NA
d_gene: NA
j_gene: TRBJ1-2
CDR3aa: CASSPTPLYGYTF
CDR3nt: TGTGCCAGCAGCCCCACACCGCTCTATGGCTACACCTTC

v_gene: TRBV5-1
abundance: NA
d_gene: TRBD1
j_gene: TRBJ1-2
CDR3aa: CASSAGQGEGYTF
CDR3nt: TGCGCCAGCAGCGCGGGACAGGGGGAAGGCTACACCTTC

v_gene: TRBV29-1
abundance: NA
d_gene: NA
j_gene: TRBJ1-4
CDR3aa: CSVESQDEKLFF
CDR3nt: TGCAGCGTTGAATCTCAAGATGAAAAACTGTTTTTT

v_gene: TRBV28
abundance: NA
d_gene: TRBD1
j_gene: TRBJ1-2
CDR3aa: CASSAGTDYGYTF
CDR3nt: TGTGCCAGCAGCGCCGGGACAGACTATGGCTACACCTTC

v_gene: TRBV10-3
abundance: NA
d_gene: NA
j_gene: TRBJ2-7
CDR3aa: CAISEGPKGYEQYF
CDR3nt: TGTGCCATCAGTGAGGGACCCAAGGGCTACGAGCAGTACTTC

v_gene: TRBV19
abundance: NA
d_gene: NA
j_gene: TRBJ1-1
CDR3aa: CASTPQGFAYMNTEAFF
CDR3nt: TGTGCCAGTACCCCACAAGGATTCGCCTATATGAACACTGAAGCTTTCTTT

v_gene: TRBV30
abundance: NA
d_gene: NA
j_gene: TRBJ2-7
CDR3aa: CAWSPGKFIASEGYEQYF
CDR3nt: TGTGCCTGGAGCCCGGGGAAGTTTATAGCTAGCGAGGGTTACGAGCAGTACTTC

v_gene: TRBV11-1
abundance: NA
d_gene: TRBD1
j_gene: TRBJ1-5
CDR3aa: CASSRTGRDNQPQHF
CDR3nt: TGTGCCAGCAGTAGGACAGGGAGAGACAATCAGCCCCAGCATTTT

v_gene: TRBV6-1
abundance: NA
d_gene: NA
j_gene: TRBJ1-5
CDR3aa: CASSGGSRGLQVVRPQHF
CDR3nt: TGTGCCAGCAGTGGGGGATCGCGCGGTTTGCAGGTCGTAAGGCCCCAGCATTTT

v_gene: TRBV20-1
abundance: many
d_gene: NA
j_gene: TRBJ2-3
CDR3aa: CSATTDTQYF
CDR3nt: TGCAGTGCTACGACAGATACGCAGTATTTT

v_gene: TRBV4-3
abundance: NA
d_gene: NA
j_gene: TRBJ2-7
CDR3aa: CASSQVFGLSYEQYF
CDR3nt: TGCGCCAGCAGCCAAGTGTTTGGCCTCTCCTACGAGCAGTACTTC

v_gene: TRBV29-1
abundance: NA
d_gene: NA
j_gene: TRBJ1-1
CDR3aa: CSVWGGQNTEAFF
CDR3nt: TGCAGCGTCTGGGGGGGACAGAACACTGAAGCTTTCTTT

v_gene: TRBV7-7
abundance: NA
d_gene: NA
j_gene: TRBJ1-4
CDR3aa: CASSPGLNEKLFF
CDR3nt: TGTGCTAGCAGCCCCGGGTTGAATGAAAAACTGTTTTTT

v_gene: TRBV6-1
abundance: NA
d_gene: NA
j_gene: TRBJ1-1
CDR3aa: CASRGGKTVATEAFF
CDR3nt: TGTGCCAGCAGAGGTGGCAAAACAGTGGCCACTGAAGCTTTCTTT

v_gene: TRBV5-1
abundance: NA
d_gene: TRBD2
j_gene: TRBJ2-1
CDR3aa: CASSSYGTSPGNEQFF
CDR3nt: TGCGCCAGCAGCTCTTACGGGACTAGCCCGGGCAATGAGCAGTTCTTC

v_gene: TRBV5-1
abundance: NA
d_gene: NA
j_gene: TRBJ1-5
CDR3aa: CASSTLPGQPQHF
CDR3nt: TGCGCCAGCAGTACGTTGCCCGGACAGCCCCAGCATTTT

v_gene: TRBV2
abundance: NA
d_gene: NA
j_gene: TRBJ1-1
CDR3aa: CASSERGGTEAFF
CDR3nt: TGTGCCAGCAGTGAAAGGGGGGGGACTGAAGCTTTCTTT

v_gene: TRBV4-1
abundance: NA
d_gene: NA
j_gene: TRBJ2-3
CDR3aa: CASSQGRDRAHSDTQYF
CDR3nt: TGCGCCAGCAGCCAAGGTCGAGACAGAGCCCACTCAGATACGCAGTATTTT

v_gene: TRBV5-1
abundance: NA
d_gene: NA
j_gene: TRBJ2-3
CDR3aa: CASSLLPSTDTQYF
CDR3nt: TGCGCCAGCAGCTTGTTGCCGAGCACAGATACGCAGTATTTT